This T cell receptor beta chain came from a study of immune evolution from preneoplasia to lung adenocarcinoma. Study-wide results and caveats: Top clone frequencies peaked in normal lung, apparently declining through invasive adenocarcinoma. Clonality was highest in normal lung, lower in later-stage lesions apparently.

Resections took place in Japan or China from about 2014 to 2018. Two lung cancer pathologists independently confirmed each histologic diagnosis. A remark on this clone: Its antigen remains unknown.

The CDR3 has 17 residues. The V gene end was trimmed by 6 bases and the J gene end by 6 bases; junction bases not matched to a gene: 20. The germline gives CDR1 SQVTM, CDR2 ANQGSEA. Only in-frame clones appear in the TCRdb table, and some are missing; sequencing was by immunoSEQ multiplex PCR. The sample has 4,500 to 5,000 clones, over 65% seen once. The sequencing input was FFPE adjacent normal lung tissue. The V and J genes are TRBV29-1 and TRBJ2-1, with 7 nucleotides matching TRBD1. This TCR derives from a person aged 55-79 years with lung adenocarcinoma. CDR3 protein: CSVGSRLGTVRANEQFF. In DNA form, the CDR3 reads TGCAGCGTAGGATCCCGCTTGGGGACAGTAAGGGCCAATGAGCAGTTCTTC.